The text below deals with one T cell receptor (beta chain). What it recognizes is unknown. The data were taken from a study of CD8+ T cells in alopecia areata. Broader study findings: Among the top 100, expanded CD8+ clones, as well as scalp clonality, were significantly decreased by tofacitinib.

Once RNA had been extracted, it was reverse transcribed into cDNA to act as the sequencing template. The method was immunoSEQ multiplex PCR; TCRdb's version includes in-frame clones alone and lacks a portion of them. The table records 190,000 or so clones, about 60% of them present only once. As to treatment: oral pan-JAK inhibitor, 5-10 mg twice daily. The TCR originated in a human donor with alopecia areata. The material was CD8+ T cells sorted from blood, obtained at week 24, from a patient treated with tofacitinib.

CDR3 in DNA: TGTGCCAGCAGTGAAGTCAGGGGGGCCAATCAGCCCCAGCATTTT. Translating it yields CASSEVRGANQPQHF. The chain combines TRBV6-1 with TRBJ1-5, with 7 bases identical to TRBD1. This CDR3 is 15 amino acids long. Trimming took 1 base from V and 3 from J; bases not matched to a gene: 3. Per germline, CDR1 MNHNS and CDR2 SASEGT.